This is a list of T cell receptor beta chains from one sample in a study of a mutant IDH1 vaccine in newly diagnosed glioma. These receptors' antigens are unknown. Libraries were prepared by immunoSEQ multiplex PCR; TCRdb keeps only in-frame clonotypes and omits some of them. This repertoire shows 26,000 or so clones, approximately 87% found once; its top ten account for 25% to 35%. The material sequenced was PBMCs, taken from a glioma patient whose treatment included an IDH1 peptide vaccine. The receptors here all came from a man under 40 with glioma. CDR3s include the opening cysteine and the closing phenylalanine or tryptophan.

V	J	CDR3
TRBV9	TRBJ2-1	CASSAPGGPYNEQFF
TRBV5-1	TRBJ1-2	CASSLGGQNYGYTF
TRBV25-1	TRBJ2-7	CASSPRTGGYEQYF
TRBV27	TRBJ2-3	CASSFSAGDTQYF
TRBV5-6	TRBJ2-5	CASSWTGEWETQYF
TRBV19	TRBJ1-2	CASSDRNPNYGYTF
TRBV27	TRBJ1-2	CASSLVGQGNPNYGYTF
TRBV20-1	TRBJ1-2	CSARGSNGYTF
TRBV19	TRBJ1-2	CASSIAKRYGYTF
TRBV5-1	TRBJ2-5	CASIGDRGLKETQYF
TRBV2	TRBJ1-2	CASRYLFYGYTF
TRBV6-1	TRBJ1-2	CASSEAWGLAYGYTF
TRBV5-1	TRBJ2-1	CASTDVQGNEQFF
TRBV5-1	TRBJ2-3	CASSLARSTDTQYF
TRBV30	TRBJ2-1	CAWSARGYNEQFF
TRBV7-8	TRBJ1-1	CASSSNGPDTEAFF
TRBV30	TRBJ2-1	CAWSVGGRVYNEQFF
TRBV5-1	TRBJ1-1	CASSPGGGTGGHEAFF
TRBV10-2	TRBJ2-7	CATSVDLAGNYEQYF
TRBV4-2	TRBJ2-7	CASSQVGVSTYEQYF
TRBV6-5	TRBJ2-7	CASSYSSGGAYEQYF
TRBV4-1	TRBJ2-1	CASSPYTGVNEQFF
TRBV29-1	TRBJ1-1	CSVGKGKGEAFF
TRBV10-2	TRBJ2-3	CASSESTTGEFTDTQYF
TRBV30	TRBJ1-5	CAWSVKGSQPQHF
TRBV4-1	TRBJ2-7	CASSQDSAGGLYEQYF
TRBV6-5	TRBJ1-2	CASGPSRGYGYTF
TRBV15	TRBJ2-3	CATSRDLGDTQYF
TRBV10-2	TRBJ1-5	CASSEYSLNQPQHF
TRBV5-1	TRBJ1-5	CASSWGTGDGDQPQHF
TRBV19	TRBJ1-4	CASRFQGASNEKLFF
TRBV5-1	TRBJ1-1	CASSLDPGRNTEAFF
TRBV19	TRBJ1-2	CASKWGGIDRDYTF
TRBV19	TRBJ1-2	CASSPGAGYGYTF
TRBV19	TRBJ2-7	CASSMHGSYEQYF
TRBV4-2	TRBJ2-2	CASSPLHRTDTGELFF
TRBV6-5	TRBJ1-3	CASSLVTGNTIYF
TRBV7-8	TRBJ2-5	CASTPFEAGGRETQYF
TRBV5-6	TRBJ2-7	CASSFGGLGKYF
TRBV29-1	TRBJ2-7	CSVQWIGTGTYEQYF
TRBV13	TRBJ1-4	CASSSSGQANEKLFF
TRBV5-4	TRBJ2-1	CASSPPWVRGGSGEQFF
TRBV4-1	TRBJ2-5	CASSQDRVGETQYF
TRBV27	TRBJ2-1	CASSSPGLGLLDEQFF
TRBV6-5	TRBJ1-5	CASSPDSYSNQPQHF
TRBV7-8	TRBJ2-7	CASSLGGQGARREQYF
TRBV7-9	TRBJ1-2	CASSLTTGGRPGYTF
TRBV30	TRBJ2-2	CAWSPRVPGLAGNTGELFF
TRBV6-5	TRBJ2-1	CASSYVETGVYNEQFF
TRBV6-5	TRBJ2-1	CASSPGLAGGNEQFF
TRBV5-1	TRBJ1-6	CASSPLPTIGTNSPLHF